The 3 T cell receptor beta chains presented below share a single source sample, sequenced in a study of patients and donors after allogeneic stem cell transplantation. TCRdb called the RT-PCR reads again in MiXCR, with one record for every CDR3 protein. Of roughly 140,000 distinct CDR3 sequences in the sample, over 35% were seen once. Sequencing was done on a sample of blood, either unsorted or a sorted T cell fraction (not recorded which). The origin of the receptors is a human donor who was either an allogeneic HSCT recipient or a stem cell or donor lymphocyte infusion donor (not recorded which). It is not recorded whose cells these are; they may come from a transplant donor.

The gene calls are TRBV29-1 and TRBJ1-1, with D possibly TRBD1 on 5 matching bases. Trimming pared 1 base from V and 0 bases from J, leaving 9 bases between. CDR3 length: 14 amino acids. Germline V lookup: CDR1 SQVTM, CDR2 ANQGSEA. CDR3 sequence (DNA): TGCAGCGTTGAAGTTGCCAGGGTGAACACTGAAGCTTTCTTT. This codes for CSVEVARVNTEAFF. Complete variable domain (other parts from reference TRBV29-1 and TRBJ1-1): SAVISQKPSRDICQRGTSLTIQCQVDSQVTMMFWYRQQPGQSLTLIATANQGSEATYESGFVIDKFPISRPNLTFSTLTVSNMSPEDSSIYLCSVEVARVNTEAFFGQGTRLTVV.

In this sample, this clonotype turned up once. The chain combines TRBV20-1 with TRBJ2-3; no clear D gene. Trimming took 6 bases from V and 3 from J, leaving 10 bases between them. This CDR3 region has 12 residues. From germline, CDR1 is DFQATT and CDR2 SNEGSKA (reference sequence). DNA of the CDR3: TGCAGTGCCCGGACCGGAACAGATACGCAGTATTTT. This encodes CSARTGTDTQYF.

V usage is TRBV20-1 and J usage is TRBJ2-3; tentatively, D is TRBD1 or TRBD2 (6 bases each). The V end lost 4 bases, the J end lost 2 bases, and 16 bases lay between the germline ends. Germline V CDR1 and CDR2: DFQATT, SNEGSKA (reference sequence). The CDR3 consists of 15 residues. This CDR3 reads CSAKTRGLPTDTQYF. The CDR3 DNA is TGCAGTGCTAAAACCAGGGGACTGCCCACAGATACGCAGTATTTT.